These T cell receptor beta chains were read from a single sample in a study of cytomegalovirus exposure and HLA in healthy donors. Libraries were prepared by immunoSEQ multiplex PCR; TCRdb keeps only in-frame clonotypes and omits some of them. Found here are some 180,000 clones, 80% to 90% of them singletons; the top ten hold roughly 1.2%. Material: PBMCs. The receptors here all came from a woman between 25 and 40 years old in good health and CMV-seronegative. Each CDR3 is given with its conserved first and last residue. The order of the fields is CDR3 length, J gene, V gene, CDR3 protein.

length: 14; J: TRBJ1-2; V: TRBV5-1; CDR3: CASSPGQGDYGYTF
length: 15; J: TRBJ1-1; V: TRBV5-1; CDR3: CASSQLTFMNTEAFF
length: 15; J: TRBJ2-2; V: TRBV7-2; CDR3: CASSPQGTSTGELFF
length: 15; J: TRBJ1-5; V: TRBV6-6; CDR3: CASRSGTGGVQPQHF
length: 15; J: TRBJ1-2; V: TRBV6-5; CDR3: CASSYSKLRGDGYTF
length: 16; J: TRBJ2-3; V: TRBV10-1; CDR3: CASSESTSGGTDTQYF
length: 13; J: TRBJ1-2; V: TRBV9; CDR3: CASSVGQNYGYTF
length: 15; J: TRBJ1-2; V: TRBV15; CDR3: CATSRIGGGVYGYTF
length: 16; J: TRBJ1-1; V: TRBV7-3; CDR3: CASSLTRDRGDTEAFF
length: 14; J: TRBJ1-3; V: TRBV2; CDR3: CASSSDRGGNTIYF
length: 13; J: TRBJ2-1; V: TRBV10-3; CDR3: CAISAIGGAEQFF
length: 13; J: TRBJ2-2; V: TRBV14; CDR3: CASSFHRTGELFF
length: 16; J: TRBJ2-4; V: TRBV7-9; CDR3: CASSWDSGYLNDIQYF
length: 15; J: TRBJ2-1; V: TRBV5-1; CDR3: CASSLSGSSYNEQFF
length: 14; J: TRBJ2-4; V: TRBV19; CDR3: CASTPGRQVHFQYF
length: 15; J: TRBJ2-5; V: TRBV2; CDR3: CASRGSGVYQETQYF
length: 16; J: TRBJ2-3; V: TRBV5-4; CDR3: CASSLAGGSRTDTQYF
length: 16; J: TRBJ2-3; V: TRBV5-1; CDR3: CASSLQGRVSTDTQYF
length: 14; J: TRBJ1-1; V: TRBV4-1; CDR3: CASSQVPYGDGAFF
length: 18; J: TRBJ1-6; V: TRBV5-1; CDR3: CASSLDGVRPSPNSPLHF